This T cell receptor beta chain was sequenced for a study of blood T cells in healthy people across ages. Germline lookup yields CDR1 SGHVS and CDR2 FQNEAQ. CDR3 size: 16 residues. A J-beta primer mix and a sample-barcoded 5' primer were used in a second PCR of roughly 6 to 11 cycles. TCRdb re-derived calls from the 5' RACE reads in MiXCR, one entry per CDR3 protein. The repertoire holds some 1.4 million distinct CDR3 sequences, with 42% as singletons. This TCR came from a woman under 30 in good health. This sequence joins TRBV7-8 and TRBJ2-5, with 7 positions matching TRBD1. The J call may be mistaken, given a closer DNA end match to TRBJ2-7. Sequencing used blood. CDR3 residues: CASSDPTKGAEYEQYF. DNA for the CDR3: TGTGCCAGCAGCGATCCGACAAAGGGGGCGGAGTACGAGCAGTACTTC.